These T cell receptor beta chains were read from a single sample in a study of cytomegalovirus exposure and HLA in healthy donors. Here immunoSEQ multiplex PCR was the method, and the copy in TCRdb shows in-frame clones only, minus some. The sample contains about 150,000 clones, around 80% of which appear only once. Sequencing was carried out using PBMCs. Receptor source: a man in his forties in good health and CMV-seropositive. Each CDR3 is given with its conserved first and last residue. Fields, in order: J gene, D gene, V gene, clone size, CDR3 protein, CDR3 DNA. D genes are given only for firm matches. The listing skips clone size in some rows; elsewhere it reads once, few, many or a size class.

>TRBJ2-7|.|TRBV18|.
CASSPSGGFQYEQYF
TGTGCCAGCTCACCAAGTGGAGGGTTTCAATACGAGCAGTACTTC
>TRBJ1-1|TRBD1|TRBV5-5|.
CASSLWTGVRNTEAFF
TGTGCCAGCAGCTTGTGGACAGGGGTACGGAACACTGAAGCTTTCTTT
>TRBJ2-1|.|TRBV14|few
CASSQDSRYYEQFF
TGTGCCAGCAGCCAAGACTCTCGGTACTATGAGCAGTTCTTC
>TRBJ1-1|TRBD1|TRBV18|few
CASKQGANTEAFF
TGTGCCAGCAAACAGGGGGCAAACACTGAAGCTTTCTTT
>TRBJ2-6|.|TRBV15|.
CATKQGGSGANVLTF
TGTGCCACCAAACAAGGGGGCTCTGGGGCCAACGTCCTGACTTTC
>TRBJ2-7|.|TRBV19|.
CASSSGERYEQYF
TGTGCCAGTAGTTCCGGGGAGAGGTACGAGCAGTACTTC
>TRBJ2-1|TRBD2|TRBV10-3|.
CAISEPTLARAQFF
TGTGCCATCAGTGAGCCCACACTAGCGCGGGCGCAGTTCTTC
>TRBJ2-2|TRBD1|TRBV5-6|.
CASSSGTGVTGELFF
TGTGCCAGCAGCTCCGGGACAGGGGTAACCGGGGAGCTGTTTTTT
>TRBJ2-1|TRBD2|TRBV7-2|.
CASSLGAGLAVYNEQFF
TGTGCCAGCAGCTTAGGGGCGGGACTAGCGGTCTACAATGAGCAGTTCTTC
>TRBJ1-5|.|TRBV7-2|.
CASSLVAGEHQPQHF
TGTGCCAGCAGCTTAGTCGCAGGGGAGCATCAGCCCCAGCATTTT
>TRBJ2-7|TRBD2|TRBV7-8|.
CASSLHVRLAGSIEQYF
TGTGCCAGCAGCTTACATGTGAGACTAGCGGGATCCATCGAGCAGTACTTC
>TRBJ2-7|TRBD2|TRBV2|.
CASSELAGGAYEQYF
TGTGCCAGCAGTGAATTAGCGGGAGGCGCCTACGAGCAGTACTTC
>TRBJ2-7|TRBD2|TRBV5-1|.
CASRLAGDPYEQYF
TGCGCCAGCAGGTTAGCGGGAGACCCCTACGAGCAGTACTTC
>TRBJ2-2|.|TRBV7-6|.
CASSLVPTGYGELFF
TGTGCCAGCAGCTTAGTCCCTACAGGGTACGGGGAGCTGTTTTTT
>TRBJ1-2|TRBD1|TRBV5-1|.
CASSGGTGLSGYTF
TGCGCCAGCAGCGGCGGGACAGGACTAAGCGGCTACACCTTC
>TRBJ2-7|.|TRBV10-2|.
CASSESSYEQYF
TGCGCCAGCAGTGAATCTAGCTACGAGCAGTACTTC
>TRBJ1-1|.|TRBV19|.
CASSILQGLVAFF
TGTGCCAGTAGTATTTTGCAGGGCCTTGTAGCTTTCTTT
>TRBJ2-2|TRBD2|TRBV30|many
CAWTRLATTGELFF
TGTGCCTGGACCCGACTAGCGACAACCGGGGAGCTGTTTTTT
>TRBJ2-7|TRBD2|TRBV7-9|.
CASTPGEGLSYEQYF
TGTGCCAGCACCCCCGGGGAGGGCCTCTCCTACGAGCAGTACTTC
>TRBJ2-3|TRBD2|TRBV4-2|once
CASSPLKAGVVDTQYF
TGTGCCAGCAGCCCGCTTAAGGCGGGAGTGGTAGATACGCAGTATTTT
>TRBJ1-2|.|TRBV7-2|once
CASSSGGSYGYTF
TGTGCCAGCAGCTCCGGGGGGTCATATGGCTACACCTTC
>TRBJ1-4|.|TRBV5-4|.
CASSLFGGELFF
TGTGCCAGCAGTTTATTCGGCGGGGAACTGTTTTTT
>TRBJ2-7|.|TRBV6-6|.
CASSKRAVVDYEQYF
TGTGCCAGCAGCAAAAGGGCCGTTGTGGACTACGAGCAGTACTTC
>TRBJ2-7|.|TRBV27|.
CASSLSAGQYEQYF
TGTGCCAGCAGTTTATCAGCGGGCCAGTACGAGCAGTACTTC
>TRBJ1-6|.|TRBV19|.
CASSIDRAGNSPLHF
TGTGCCAGTAGTATAGATCGGGCGGGGAATTCACCCCTCCACTTT
>TRBJ1-6|TRBD1|TRBV6-6|.
CASRSNRGLVGSPLHF
TGTGCCAGCAGATCAAACAGGGGGCTGGTTGGGTCACCCCTCCACTTT